This passage covers 23 T cell receptor beta chains from one sample sequenced in a study of blood T cells in healthy people across ages. A J-beta primer mix and a sample-barcoded 5' primer were used in a second PCR of about 7 to 12 cycles. TCRdb re-called the 5' RACE reads with MiXCR, one entry per CDR3 protein. The sample holds about 1 million distinct CDR3 sequences, 35% to 55% seen once. The material sequenced was blood. The receptors derive from a woman aged 60-70 years in good health.

This clonotype was counted ten times or more. The chain combines TRBV10-3 with TRBJ2-1; TRBD1 agrees at 8 bases. The J segment lost 4 bases and the V segment lost 6 bases, leaving 14 bases of the junction unmatched. Looked up from germline, CDR1 is ENHRY and CDR2 is SYGVKD. The CDR3 sequence is 17 residues long. The CDR3 protein is CAISGSSRGPPYNEQFF. The CDR3 region has the DNA TGTGCCATCAGCGGAAGTTCCAGGGGGCCGCCATACAATGAGCAGTTCTTC.

This chain connects TRBV5-4 to TRBJ2-4, with D tentatively TRBD2 (6 bases). The J call may be faulty, since TRBJ2-7 better matches the DNA end. The germline CDR1 and CDR2 sequences are SGHNT and YYREEE (reference sequence). The length of the CDR3 is 15 residues. CDR3 residues: CASSFASGGTYEQYF. The DNA of the CDR3 is TGTGCCAGCAGCTTCGCCAGCGGAGGGACCTACGAGCAGTACTTC.

The genes are TRBV20-1 and TRBJ2-5; 7 bases fit TRBD2. With 1 base clipped from V and 5 bases from J, the junction kept 10 bases outside the gene matches. This CDR3 contains 15 residues. From germline, CDR1 is DFQATT and CDR2 SNEGSKA (reference sequence). DNA for the CDR3: TGCAGTGCTAGAGCCCCTTCCGGGGGGAAGGAGACCCAGTACTTC. Translated: CSARAPSGGKETQYF.

In its sample, this clonotype was seen a few times. J is TRBJ2-7 and V is TRBV29-1; D is tentatively TRBD1 or TRBD2 (6 bases each). Trimming pared 0 bases from V and 3 bases from J, leaving 15 bases between. The CDR3 is 15 residues long. Germline V gene data show CDR1 as SQVTM and CDR2 as ANQGSEA. This CDR3 reads CSVEDRGRGGYEQYF. In DNA, the CDR3 is TGCAGCGTTGAAGATCGGGGCAGGGGAGGCTACGAGCAGTACTTC.

This clonotype was counted between two and nine times. The CDR3 nucleotides are TGCAGTGCTAGTGAACGGACAGGGATTGAAAAACTGTTTTTT. Amino acid sequence: CSASERTGIEKLFF. This chain uses TRBV20-1 with TRBJ1-4; 8 bases align to TRBD1. The V and J ends lost 3 bases and 7 bases, in that order; junction bases with no gene match: 7. Germline V CDR1 and CDR2: DFQATT, SNEGSKA (reference sequence). CDR3 size: 14 residues.

The chain couples TRBV12-3 or TRBV12-4 to TRBJ2-1; 8 nucleotides agree with TRBD2. This CDR3 region has 16 residues. J was trimmed by 4 bases and V by 8 bases; bases with no gene match: 13. The DNA of the CDR3 is TGTGCCAGCCTAGTTATCGGGAGGGGAGGATACAATGAGCAGTTCTTC. It codes for CASLVIGRGGYNEQFF.

This chain links TRBV10-3 with TRBJ2-7; 11 positions agree with TRBD1. CDR1 and CDR2 from the germline V gene are ENHRY and SYGVKD. CDR3 length: 14 residues. The ends lost 6 bases at V and 5 bases at J; junction bases unmatched: 6. CDR3 nucleotides: TGTGCCATCAGATCGGGACAGGGGGGGGACGAGCAGTACTTC. It translates to CAIRSGQGGDEQYF.

This clonotype was seen once. The rearrangement joins TRBV6-5 to TRBJ2-3; 8 bases line up with TRBD2. The CDR3 has 20 amino acids. Germline values: CDR1 MNHEY, CDR2 SVGAGI. V was clipped by 0 bases and J by 0 bases; unmatched bases: 14. The DNA of the CDR3 is TGTGCCAGCAGTTACTCGCGGCGGTCACATAGCGGGGACAGCACAGATACGCAGTATTTT. Its protein product is CASSYSRRSHSGDSTDTQYF.

The chain recombines TRBV24-1 with TRBJ2-1; D is perhaps TRBD2 (5 bases). The CDR3 runs 13 residues. The V end was cut by 3 bases, the J end by 7 bases, with 9 bases between. Germline V gene lookup returns CDR1 KGHDR and CDR2 SFDVKD. The DNA for the CDR3 is TGTGCCACCAGTGATGGCGGCGGGAATGAGCAGTTCTTC. This translates into CATSDGGGNEQFF.

This clonotype has only a few counts. The V call is TRBV5-1, the J call TRBJ1-2; D call uncertain. The V gene lost 0 bases and the J gene lost 8 bases, with 14 bases spanning the gap. Germline values: CDR1 SGHRS, CDR2 YFSETQ. This CDR3 has 14 amino acids. The DNA of the CDR3 is TGCGCCAGCAGCTTGGTTTCAGGTCTCACCGGCTACACCTTC. Translated, it gives CASSLVSGLTGYTF.

This clonotype was observed a few times. This sequence joins TRBV7-8 and TRBJ2-5, with TRBD2 as a possible D gene (6 bases). This CDR3 is built from 13 residues. V was shortened by 5 bases and J by 11 bases, with 18 bases between the two germline ends. Germline V gene lookup returns CDR1 SGHVS and CDR2 FQNEAQ. CDR3 amino acids: CASSARTPGEQYF. CDR3 DNA sequence: TGTGCCAGCAGCGCGCGGACGCCGGGGGAGCAGTACTTC. Drawing the rest from reference TRBV7-8 and TRBJ2-5, the complete variable domain is GAGVSQSPRYKVAKRGQDVALRCDPISGHVSLFWYQQALGQGPEFLTYFQNEAQLDKSGLPSDRFFAERPEGSVSTLKIQRTQQEDSAVYLCASSARTPGEQYFGPGTRLLVL.

This clonotype was detected only once. Sequence at one end of the junction differs from germline and may be a read error. J is TRBJ2-7 and V is TRBV11-2; tentative D call: TRBD2 (6 bases). Germline lookup yields CDR1 SGHAT and CDR2 FQNNGV. CDR3 length: 15 amino acids. The CDR3 reads CASSFQGGPSNEQYF. CDR3 DNA: TGTGCCAGCAGCTTCCAAGGAGGGCCCTCCAACGAGCAGTACTTC. The variable domain in full, completed from reference TRBV11-2 and TRBJ2-7, reads EAGVAQSPRYKIIEKRQSVAFWCNPISGHATLYWYQQILGQGPKLLIQFQNNGVVDDSQLPKDRFSAERLKGVDSTLKIQPAKLEDSAVYLCASSFQGGPSNEQYFGPGTRLTVT.

In regard to this clonotype: It is unclear where the CDR3 begins or ends on the DNA, so no DNA is shown, and the CDR3 is as TCRdb lists it. The chain links TRBV5-6 to TRBJ1-5; TRBD1 reflects the table's D call only, with no check against the DNA. Germline CDR1 reads SGHDT; CDR2 reads YYEEEE. The CDR3 length is 14 residues, termini included. CDR3 protein: CASSFGQGIQPRHF.

The chain has TRBV12-3 or TRBV12-4 and TRBJ2-5; 7 bases match TRBD2. V shed 8 bases and J 3 bases; nucleotides not matched to a gene: 3. This CDR3 spans 12 amino acids. The CDR3 protein is CASRGVEETQYF. CDR3 bases: TGTGCCAGCCGGGGGGTGGAAGAGACCCAGTACTTC.

This clonotype was seen at least ten times. The J gene is TRBJ2-6, the V gene TRBV29-1; D may be TRBD2 (5 bases). Trimming shortened V by 6 bases and J by 1 base, and 10 bases separated the two germline ends. The germline V gene has CDR1 SQVTM and CDR2 ANQGSEA. This CDR3 has 14 residues. The CDR3 is CSVYEGSGANVLTF. In nucleotides, the CDR3 is TGCAGCGTCTATGAGGGATCTGGGGCCAACGTCCTGACTTTC.

As regards this clonotype: A read error may account for a junction end that differs from germline. CDR3 DNA sequence: TGTGCTAGCTCCCGAGGGACAGGGACCAACTATGGCTACACCTTC. This encodes CASSRGTGTNYGYTF. This sequence joins TRBV18 and TRBJ1-2; 9 bases are a match to TRBD1. The CDR3 extends over 15 amino acids. Looked up from germline, CDR1 is KGHSH and CDR2 is LQKENI.

This sequence joins TRBV7-9 and TRBJ2-1; D unclear. V shed 5 bases and J shed 4 bases, with 6 bases lying between them. This CDR3 comprises 12 residues. Looked up from germline, CDR1 is SEHNR and CDR2 is FQNEAQ (reference sequence). The DNA for the CDR3 is TGTGCCAGCAGCCGAAGATACAATGAGCAGTTCTTC. It translates to CASSRRYNEQFF.

This clonotype came up a few times. The chain carries TRBV20-1 and TRBJ1-5; D gene unclear. V shed 1 base and J shed 6 bases, with 16 bases lying between them. The CDR3 is 15 amino acids. Germline CDR1 is DFQATT and CDR2 is SNEGSKA (reference sequence). CDR3 residues: CSARAPDRGGQPQHF. Here the CDR3 DNA reads TGCAGTGCTAGAGCGCCGGACCGAGGAGGTCAGCCCCAGCATTTT.

The chain combines TRBV2 with TRBJ2-5, with a tentative D call TRBD2 (6 bases). Between the trimmed V and J ends, which lost 6 bases and 4 bases, there was a span of 15 bases. The CDR3 length is 14 residues. Per the germline V gene, CDR1 is SNHLY and CDR2 is FYNNEI. The CDR3 loop is CASRMSGLRETQYF. The CDR3 region has the DNA TGTGCCAGCAGAATGAGCGGGCTGCGAGAGACCCAGTACTTC.

The chain employs TRBV20-1 and TRBJ2-1, with D unclear. The J call may be mistaken, given a closer DNA end match to TRBJ2-7. Germline values: CDR1 DFQATT, CDR2 SNEGSKA (reference sequence). The CDR3 length is 15 residues. The CDR3 loop is CSAPKTGSSYNEQYF. Written as DNA, the CDR3 is TGCAGTGCTCCTAAGACTGGAAGCTCCTACAATGAGCAGTACTTC.

The V and J genes are TRBV6-1 and TRBJ2-7; 7 bases map to TRBD1. Germline V CDR1 and CDR2: MNHNS, SASEGT. With 5 bases clipped from V and 1 base from J, the junction kept 5 bases outside the gene matches. CDR3 length equals 14 residues. The CDR3 region is CASSTPGQSYEQYF. CDR3 in DNA: TGTGCCAGCAGTACCCCGGGACAGTCCTACGAGCAGTACTTC.

The rearrangement links TRBV6-1 to TRBJ1-2; D is unresolved. Germline lookup yields CDR1 MNHNS and CDR2 SASEGT. The CDR3 is 16 residues long. V lost 3 bases and J lost 0, with 14 bases in between. The CDR3 spells CASSEGQLLTNYGYTF. The CDR3 DNA follows: TGTGCCAGCAGTGAGGGTCAGCTACTCACTAACTATGGCTACACCTTC.

The chain joins TRBV5-1 to TRBJ2-5; TRBD2 aligns across 9 bases. Per the germline V gene, CDR1 is SGHRS and CDR2 is YFSETQ. V shed 4 bases and J 2 bases; nucleotides not matched to a gene: 3. The length of the CDR3 is 14 residues. This CDR3 is CASSRLAVQETQYF. CDR3 bases: TGCGCCAGCAGCAGACTAGCGGTGCAAGAGACCCAGTACTTC.